This entry lists 25 T cell receptor beta chains sequenced from one sample in a study of beta chain features in type 1 diabetes. Study-level findings and limits: In all four CD4+ subsets, TCRB CDR3 length was significantly, moderately reduced in type 1 diabetes.

What these receptors recognize is not known. Since all of the isolated RNA was reverse transcribed, expressed TCRB transcripts were what got sequenced. The assay was immunoSEQ multiplex PCR, and TCRdb's table has in-frame clones only and misses some. The sample yields nearly 700,000 clones, over 10% seen once. The sequenced material came from naive CD4+ T cells from blood. These receptors were collected from a man aged 18 to 30 with type 1 diabetes.

CDR3 DNA sequence: TGTGCCAGCAGTTCCGGGTCTATCGGATTCGAGCAGTACTTC. Protein: CASSSGSIGFEQYF. The V gene is TRBV28, the J gene TRBJ2-7; no clear D gene. The CDR3 runs to 14 residues. V lost 4 bases to trimming and J lost 6 bases, with 16 bases between them. CDR1 is MDHEN and CDR2 is SYDVKM in the germline V gene.

This clone appeared a few times. Other DNA sequences in the same sample also yield this CDR3. The chain combines TRBV5-6 with TRBJ1-1; D not resolved. Trimming shortened V by 2 bases and J by 1 base, and 6 bases separated the two germline ends. The CDR3 contains 13 residues. Germline CDR1 reads SGHDT; CDR2 reads YYEEEE. The CDR3 DNA sequence: TGTGCCAGCAGCTTACGCCGGAACACTGAAGCTTTCTTT. Translating it yields CASSLRRNTEAFF.

V gene TRBV6-5 combines with J gene TRBJ1-2; D is uncertain. Trimming left V 2 bases short and J 7 bases short, with 11 bases between. This CDR3 has 13 amino acids. Germline V gives CDR1 MNHEY, CDR2 SVGAGI. CDR3 in DNA: TGTGCCAGCAGTTACGAGGGTACTCTTGGCTACACCTTC. It codes for CASSYEGTLGYTF.

This clone was recorded a few times. The chain is built from TRBV5-1 and TRBJ2-7, with D possibly being TRBD1 (5 bases). The CDR3 runs 15 residues. V was cut by 0 bases and J by 4 bases, with 14 bases left in between. The germline gives CDR1 SGHRS, CDR2 YFSETQ. CDR3 DNA: TGCGCCAGCAGCTTGGAGGGGAATACGGCATACGAGCAGTACTTC. This gives the protein CASSLEGNTAYEQYF. Full variable domain (missing parts from reference TRBV5-1 and TRBJ2-7): KAGVTQTPRYLIKTRGQQVTLSCSPISGHRSVSWYQQTPGQGLQFLFEYFSETQRNKGNFPGRFSGRQFSNSRSEMNVSTLELGDSALYLCASSLEGNTAYEQYFGPGTRLTVT.

V gene TRBV10-2 combines with J gene TRBJ2-7; D remains unclear. The V and J ends lost 3 bases and 5 bases respectively, with 11 bases between them. The CDR3 spans 13 residues. Germline CDR1 reads WSHSY; CDR2 reads SAAADI. CDR3 DNA sequence: TGCGCCAGCAGTGAATATAAGGAGCACGAGCAGTACTTC. It encodes CASSEYKEHEQYF.

The J gene is TRBJ2-7, the V gene TRBV19; D unclear. V dropped 5 bases and J dropped 4 bases, with 24 bases sitting between them. The CDR3 has 17 amino acids. Germline lookup yields CDR1 LNHDA and CDR2 SQIVND (reference sequence). The CDR3 here is CASSPWVVAGRAYEQYF. The CDR3 region has the DNA TGTGCCAGTAGTCCCTGGGTCGTGGCCGGAAGGGCGTACGAGCAGTACTTC.

This clone was recorded a few times. The chain is built from TRBV2 and TRBJ2-7, with 9 bases aligning to TRBD1. CDR3 length: 15 amino acids. The germline gives CDR1 SNHLY, CDR2 FYNNEI. V shed 4 bases and J 2 bases; nucleotides not matched to a gene: 6. The CDR3 DNA follows: TGTGCCAGCAGTGTGGAGACAGGGGGGACCTACGAGCAGTACTTC. Translating gives CASSVETGGTYEQYF. The complete variable domain, with remaining parts taken from reference TRBV2 and TRBJ2-7, reads EPEVTQTPSHQVTQMGQEVILRCVPISNHLYFYWYRQILGQKVEFLVSFYNNEISEKSEIFDDQFSVERPDGSNFTLKIRSTKLEDSAMYFCASSVETGGTYEQYFGPGTRLTVT.

A single count supports this clone. As DNA, the CDR3 is TGTGCCAGCAGTTACTCAGACAGGGTGAATTCACCCCTCCACTTT. Its translation: CASSYSDRVNSPLHF. The gene calls are TRBV6-5 and TRBJ1-6, with TRBD1 matching 7 bases. The V segment lost 0 bases and the J segment 7 bases; nucleotides outside the gene matches: 3. Germline V CDR1 and CDR2: MNHEY, SVGAGI. The CDR3 runs to 15 residues.

The chain has TRBV9 and TRBJ1-1; TRBD1 aligns across 7 bases. Germline V gives CDR1 SGDLS, CDR2 YYNGEE. This CDR3 is 15 amino acids long. J was trimmed by 2 bases and V by 4 bases; bases with no gene match: 8. The CDR3 coding sequence is TGTGCCAGCAGCCCCTCGGACAGGCCAAACACTGAAGCTTTCTTT. Translating gives CASSPSDRPNTEAFF. Together with reference TRBV9 and TRBJ1-1, the CDR3 gives the full variable domain: DSGVTQTPKHLITATGQRVTLRCSPRSGDLSVYWYQQSLDQGLQFLIQYYNGEERAKGNILERFSAQQFPDLHSELNLSSLELGDSALYFCASSPSDRPNTEAFFGQGTRLTVV.

In the case of this clone: Within the sample, other DNA sequences also encode this same CDR3. The chain couples TRBV18 to TRBJ1-2; D gene unclear. With 0 bases removed from V and 0 bases from J, the gap between germline ends came to 8 bases. The CDR3 sequence is 15 residues long. Germline CDR1 reads KGHSH; CDR2 reads LQKENI. CDR3 loop: CASSPPVGANYGYTF. The CDR3, as DNA: TGTGCCAGCTCACCACCGGTGGGAGCTAACTATGGCTACACCTTC.

The chain couples TRBV29-1 to TRBJ1-3; D might be TRBD1 (6 bases). In germline, CDR1 is SQVTM, CDR2 ANQGSEA. With 6 bases removed from V and 4 bases from J, the gap between germline ends came to 7 bases. CDR3 length equals 11 residues. CDR3 nucleotide sequence: TGCAGCGTAACAGGGGGAAACACCATATATTTT. It encodes CSVTGGNTIYF.

The rearrangement uses TRBV7-2 and TRBJ2-3; 8 bases match TRBD2. The germline V gene has CDR1 SGHTA and CDR2 FQGNSA. The CDR3 sequence is 15 residues long. Trimming took 4 bases from V and 0 from J; bases not matched to a gene: 3. The CDR3 sequence is CASSSSGPSTDTQYF. CDR3 in DNA: TGTGCCAGCAGCTCTAGCGGGCCGAGCACAGATACGCAGTATTTT.

This clone was recorded a few times. The chain uses TRBV7-9 and TRBJ2-7, with 10 bases identical to TRBD1. Germline CDR1 reads SEHNR; CDR2 reads FQNEAQ (reference sequence). The V gene end was trimmed by 1 base and the J gene end by 1 base; junction bases not matched to a gene: 4. The CDR3 spans 16 residues. The DNA for the CDR3 is TGTGCCAGCAGCTTAGGACAGGGGGCAGAATCCTACGAGCAGTACTTC. Protein: CASSLGQGAESYEQYF.

This clone was counted between two and nine times. This chain connects TRBV2 to TRBJ2-5; no clear D gene. Deletions cut 4 bases from V and 5 bases from J, with 14 bases between. The CDR3 runs 14 residues. CDR1 is SNHLY and CDR2 is FYNNEI in the germline V gene. Here the CDR3 reads CASSGDLVGETQYF. For the CDR3, the DNA is TGTGCCAGCAGTGGCGACTTAGTCGGGGAGACCCAGTACTTC.

This CDR3 is CASSLGYSYEQYF. The CDR3 region has the DNA TGCGCCAGCAGCTTGGGATACTCCTACGAGCAGTACTTC. The V call is TRBV5-1, the J call TRBJ2-7; D call uncertain. CDR1 and CDR2 from the germline V gene are SGHRS and YFSETQ. The CDR3 contains 13 residues. V was clipped by 0 bases and J by 0 bases, with 4 bases between them.

This clone appeared a few times. The CDR3 here is CASSRQGSTGELFF. DNA for the CDR3: TGTGCCAGCAGTAGACAGGGATCCACCGGGGAGCTGTTTTTT. This chain uses TRBV2 with TRBJ2-2; 7 bases are a match to TRBD1. Germline V gives CDR1 SNHLY, CDR2 FYNNEI. The CDR3 spans 14 residues. V lost 5 bases and J lost 4; bases outside the gene matches: 4.

V is TRBV7-9 and J is TRBJ2-3, with unresolved D. This CDR3 has 11 residues. The ends were cut back, 5 bases at V and 7 bases at J, with 7 bases in the middle. The V gene's germline CDR1 is SEHNR and CDR2 FQNEAQ (reference sequence). Written as DNA, the CDR3 is TGTGCCAGCAGCAGGGCGAATACGCAGTATTTT. Its protein product is CASSRANTQYF.

This rearrangement joins TRBV19 to TRBJ2-6, with D hard to call. The CDR3 spans 15 residues. In germline, CDR1 is LNHDA, CDR2 SQIVND (reference sequence). V lost 5 bases and J lost 0, with 8 bases in between. The CDR3 DNA reads TGTGCCAGTAGTGTCGGAAGCTCTGGGGCCAACGTCCTGACTTTC. Protein: CASSVGSSGANVLTF.

This clone was seen more than once but under ten times. The chain recombines TRBV14 with TRBJ2-6; no firm D call. The CDR3 totals 13 residues. The germline gives CDR1 SGHDN, CDR2 FVKESK. Trimming shortened V by 0 bases and J by 10 bases, and 7 bases separated the two germline ends. CDR3 protein: CASSQDVPNVLTF. The CDR3 DNA sequence: TGTGCCAGCAGCCAAGATGTACCGAACGTCCTGACTTTC. Together with reference TRBV14 and TRBJ2-6, the CDR3 gives the full variable domain: EAGVTQFPSHSVIEKGQTVTLRCDPISGHDNLYWYRRVMGKEIKFLLHFVKESKQDESGMPNNRFLAERTGGTYSTLKVQPAELEDSGVYFCASSQDVPNVLTFGAGSRLTVL.

This clone came up a few times. V is TRBV7-9 and J is TRBJ1-6; possibly TRBD1 for D (6 bases). CDR3 length: 15 amino acids. Germline V lookup: CDR1 SEHNR, CDR2 FQNEAQ (reference sequence). Between the trimmed V and J ends, which lost 5 bases and 6 bases, there was a span of 14 bases. CDR3 DNA sequence: TGTGCCAGCAGCCCCGCGCAGGGGACTAATTCACCCCTCCACTTT. It translates to CASSPAQGTNSPLHF.

The V and J genes are TRBV30 and TRBJ2-7; 8 bases map to TRBD2. The ends lost 5 bases at V and 3 bases at J; junction bases unmatched: 6. Germline V gene lookup returns CDR1 GTSNPN and CDR2 SVGIG (reference sequence). The CDR3 contains 13 residues. DNA of the CDR3: TGTGCCTGGGCCGGGGGGGACCTCTACGAGCAGTACTTC. Its translation: CAWAGGDLYEQYF. The whole variable domain, remainder taken from reference TRBV30 and TRBJ2-7, is SQTIHQWPATLVQPVGSPLSLECTVEGTSNPNLYWYRQAAGRGLQLLFYSVGIGQISSEVPQNLSASRPQDRQFILSSKKLLLSDSGFYLCAWAGGDLYEQYFGPGTRLTVT.

This clone was observed a handful of times. V is TRBV19 and J is TRBJ1-1, with D possibly being TRBD1 (5 bases). The germline V and J ends were trimmed by 4 bases and 6 bases, with 15 bases remaining between them. The CDR3 is made up of 14 amino acids. Per germline, CDR1 LNHDA and CDR2 SQIVND (reference sequence). CDR3 nucleotide sequence: TGTGCCAGTAGTAAATCAGGGCGGTCAGCTGAAGCTTTCTTT. Protein sequence: CASSKSGRSAEAFF.

J is TRBJ1-2 and V is TRBV5-6; D remains unclear. Deletions cut 5 bases from V and 2 bases from J, with 4 bases between. The CDR3 totals 11 residues. CDR1 is SGHDT, CDR2 YYEEEE, per germline. The CDR3 is CASRQNYGYTF. The CDR3 DNA sequence: TGTGCCAGCAGACAAAACTATGGCTACACCTTC.

This rearrangement joins TRBV30 to TRBJ2-6; D not resolved. Per germline, CDR1 GTSNPN and CDR2 SVGIG (reference sequence). The CDR3 is made up of 16 amino acids. V was cut by 8 bases and J by 4 bases, with 21 bases left in between. The CDR3: CAQDIRSGLGANVLTF. CDR3 bases: TGTGCCCAAGACATCCGGTCGGGTTTGGGGGCCAACGTCCTGACTTTC.

This clone was counted a few times. CDR3 nucleotides: TGCGCCAGCAGCCAGCCAGACCTCACAGATACGCAGTATTTT. It specifies CASSQPDLTDTQYF. The V gene is TRBV4-1, the J gene TRBJ2-3; D remains ambiguous. Looked up from germline, CDR1 is MGHRA and CDR2 is YSYEKL. The CDR3 contains 14 residues. Trimming left V 3 bases short and J 2 bases short, with 9 bases between.